The following is a T cell receptor (beta chain) sequence with its context. The CDR3 runs to 13 residues. Per the germline V gene, CDR1 is SQVTM and CDR2 is ANQGSEA. With V trimmed by 7 bases and J by 4 bases, 9 bases remained unmatched. This sample stems from a study of shared clonotypes between healthy human individuals. It was CD45RO-negative cells, positively selected for CCR7, that made up naive CD8 cells, with terminally differentiated effector memory CD45RA+ cells excluded. The assay was immunoSEQ multiplex PCR, and TCRdb's table has in-frame clones only and misses some. The sample consists of fewer than 1 million clones, roughly 96% of them appearing once.

The sequence was obtained from a young man in good health. The sequencing input was naive CD8+ T cells sorted from blood. V gene TRBV29-1 combines with J gene TRBJ2-7; 8 bases line up with TRBD1. The CDR3 nucleotides are TGCAGCGCCCTGGGACAGGCCCAGTACGAGCAGTACTTC. Its translation is CSALGQAQYEQYF.